This record concerns one T cell receptor (beta chain) sequence. CDR3 length: 13 residues. CDR1 and CDR2 (germline): MNHEY, SVGAGI. V lost 6 bases, J lost 8 bases, and 14 bases lay in between. Profiling relied on immunoSEQ multiplex PCR, and the TCRdb table lists in-frame clones only, not all of them. The table records around 130,000 clones, 83% of them present only once. This sample stems from a study of blood T cell repertoires in COVID-19. Study context: From T cells, B-cell-depleted T cells, or PBMCs came the material, which was cDNA or gDNA.

This chain links TRBV6-5 with TRBJ2-4, with D unresolved. This clonotype originated in a man in his thirties or forties who had recovered from COVID-19. Material for sequencing was PBMCs or T cells enriched from blood (not recorded which). The CDR3 bases are TGTGCCAGCAGCCAAGAGGCCATTTACATTCAGTACTTC. The encoded protein is CASSQEAIYIQYF.